The 23 T cell receptor beta chains below all came from one sample that was sequenced in a study of early T cells in non-severe SARS-CoV-2 infection. In TCRdb, the 5' RACE reads were re-called with MiXCR into one record per CDR3 protein. The sample lists roughly 70,000 distinct CDR3 sequences, 12% occurring once. The sample was whole blood. The receptors derive from an adult who was a healthcare worker with PCR-confirmed SARS-CoV-2 infection or an uninfected control (not recorded which).

This clonotype was counted at least ten times. This chain links TRBV4-3 with TRBJ2-1; maybe TRBD1 (6 bases). V gave up 4 bases and J gave up 8 bases, with 15 bases separating them. The CDR3 is 14 residues long. Per germline, CDR1 LGHNA and CDR2 YSLEER. The CDR3 sequence is CASSPGQGWDEQFF. The CDR3, as DNA: TGCGCCAGCAGCCCCGGCCAGGGGTGGGATGAGCAGTTCTTC.

The chain carries TRBV6-1 and TRBJ1-6; D uncertain. The CDR3 runs 13 residues. The V end was cut by 8 bases, the J end by 8 bases, with 13 bases between. Germline V lookup: CDR1 MNHNS, CDR2 SASEGT. The CDR3 coding sequence is TGTGCCAGCGTGGAGGCCTGGGATTCACCCCTCCACTTT. It encodes CASVEAWDSPLHF.

This clonotype was found many times. The V gene is TRBV20-1, the J gene TRBJ2-5, with D possibly matching TRBD1 (6 bases). Trimming removed 7 bases from V and 3 bases from J, with 15 bases in between. The germline V gene has CDR1 DFQATT and CDR2 SNEGSKA (reference sequence). The CDR3 sequence is 13 residues long. Written as DNA, the CDR3 is TGCAGTGAGAAGGGGACACAGGAAGAGACCCAGTACTTC. This sequence encodes CSEKGTQEETQYF.

The chain uses TRBV11-2 and TRBJ2-5; D is possibly TRBD1 or TRBD2 (5 bases each). The CDR3 length is 16 residues. Germline lookup yields CDR1 SGHAT and CDR2 FQNNGV. Trimming removed 1 base at V and 2 bases at J, with 14 bases between. The CDR3 is CASSLGLLDRQETQYF. The CDR3 DNA sequence: TGTGCCAGCAGCTTAGGACTACTCGACAGACAAGAGACCCAGTACTTC.

This clonotype was counted ten times or more. The chain carries TRBV19 and TRBJ1-5; no definite D call. The length of the CDR3 is 15 residues. Germline loops: CDR1 LNHDA, CDR2 SQIVND (reference sequence). V lost 6 bases and J lost 2, with 14 bases in between. CDR3 loop: CASSLRGIGNQPQHF. In DNA, the CDR3 is TGTGCCAGTAGCCTCCGAGGGATTGGCAATCAGCCCCAGCATTTT.

This clonotype was recorded at least ten times. The rearrangement uses TRBV14 and TRBJ1-3; a weak D match, TRBD1 (6 bases). With 6 bases removed from V and 8 bases from J, the gap between germline ends came to 17 bases. Germline CDR1 is SGHDN and CDR2 is FVKESK. This CDR3 is 14 amino acids long. The CDR3 DNA sequence: TGTGCCAGCAGAACAGGGCTCTCGGGCCACACCATATATTTT. It translates to CASRTGLSGHTIYF.

This CDR3 is CASSYTRTGADTEAFF. For the CDR3, the DNA is TGTGCCAGCAGTTACACCAGGACAGGGGCGGACACTGAAGCTTTCTTT. The chain recombines TRBV6-6 with TRBJ1-1; 9 bases fit TRBD1. The germline CDR1 and CDR2 sequences are MNHNY and SVGAGI (reference sequence). The CDR3 loop spans 16 amino acids. After removal of 2 bases from V and 3 bases from J, the junction contained 7 bases not matched to a gene.

This clonotype has a count of ten or more. The chain carries TRBV18 and TRBJ2-1, with 10 bases fitting TRBD2. The CDR3 is 16 amino acids. Germline V gene lookup returns CDR1 KGHSH and CDR2 LQKENI. V gave up 3 bases and J gave up 4 bases; unmatched junction bases: 6. CDR3 residues: CASSPKTSGRYNEQFF. The DNA for the CDR3 is TGTGCCAGCTCACCGAAGACTAGCGGGCGTTACAATGAGCAGTTCTTC.

V usage is TRBV12-3 or TRBV12-4 and J usage is TRBJ2-5; no clear D gene. The V end lost 3 bases, the J end lost 3 bases, and 8 bases lay between the germline ends. The CDR3 loop spans 13 amino acids. The CDR3 loop is CASSFGTEETQYF. CDR3 in DNA: TGTGCCAGCAGTTTCGGCACAGAAGAGACCCAGTACTTC.

At least ten counts were recorded for this clonotype. This rearrangement joins TRBV5-4 to TRBJ1-1; D is unresolved. V gave up 3 bases and J gave up 2 bases, with 5 bases separating them. CDR1 SGHNT and CDR2 YYREEE come from the germline V gene (reference sequence). The CDR3 totals 12 residues. This CDR3 reads CASSSDNTEAFF. CDR3 DNA sequence: TGTGCCAGCAGCTCAGACAACACTGAAGCTTTCTTT.

There are many counts of this clonotype. The gene calls are TRBV10-1 and TRBJ1-3; TRBD1 might be the D (5 bases). V lost 5 bases, J lost 0 bases, and 20 bases lay in between. This CDR3 comprises 18 residues. Germline V CDR1 and CDR2: WNHNN, SYGVQD (reference sequence). The CDR3 reads CASSSESGTYLSGNTIYF. The CDR3 DNA follows: TGCGCCAGCAGTTCAGAATCGGGGACGTACCTCTCTGGAAACACCATATATTTT.

This clonotype was observed at least ten times. The chain combines TRBV7-2 with TRBJ1-5; D gene uncertain. Germline-derived CDR1 and CDR2 are SGHTA and FQGNSA. The CDR3 runs to 12 residues. V shed 1 base and J shed 5 bases, with 3 bases lying between them. CDR3 DNA: TGTGCCAGCAGCTTAGACCATCAGCCCCAGCATTTT. It codes for CASSLDHQPQHF.

V gene TRBV13 combines with J gene TRBJ2-3; tentatively, D is TRBD1 (5 bases). Trimming took 2 bases from V and 0 from J, leaving 18 bases between them. The germline CDR1 and CDR2 sequences are PRHDT and FYEKMQ (reference sequence). The CDR3 is 18 residues long. The CDR3 region is CASSLTRGYVASTDTQYF. The CDR3 DNA sequence: TGTGCCAGCAGCTTAACAAGGGGCTACGTTGCTAGCACAGATACGCAGTATTTT.

This clonotype has a count of ten or more. The rearrangement links TRBV18 to TRBJ1-1, with D uncertain. V lost 1 base and J lost 3, with 9 bases in between. This CDR3 region has 14 residues. Per the germline V gene, CDR1 is KGHSH and CDR2 is LQKENI. The CDR3 DNA is TGTGCCAGCTCACCACGAGCAGAATACACTGAAGCTTTCTTT. Amino acids: CASSPRAEYTEAFF.

This clonotype has ten or more counts. The J gene is TRBJ2-2, the V gene TRBV2; unclear D gene. The CDR3 covers 16 residues. Per the germline V gene, CDR1 is SNHLY and CDR2 is FYNNEI. V was shortened by 8 bases and J by 0 bases, with 16 bases between the two germline ends. CDR3: CASAITSFANTGELFF. CDR3 nucleotide sequence: TGTGCCAGCGCCATTACCTCGTTCGCGAACACCGGGGAGCTGTTTTTT.

This chain connects TRBV29-1 to TRBJ2-7, with 10 bases aligning to TRBD1. Germline-derived CDR1 and CDR2 are SQVTM and ANQGSEA. This CDR3 comprises 13 residues. V lost 4 bases to trimming and J lost 2 bases; unmatched junction nucleotides: 2. The CDR3 loop reads CSVVDRGAYEQYF. Here the CDR3 DNA reads TGCAGCGTTGTGGACAGGGGGGCCTACGAGCAGTACTTC.

The J gene is TRBJ2-2, the V gene TRBV29-1; no clear D gene. V dropped 0 bases and J dropped 7 bases, with 12 bases sitting between them. The CDR3 is 14 residues long. Germline loops: CDR1 SQVTM, CDR2 ANQGSEA. CDR3 in DNA: TGCAGCGTTGAAGACCACGATACGCGCGGGGAGCTGTTTTTT. Amino acid sequence: CSVEDHDTRGELFF.

The sample holds a few counts of this clonotype. The V call is TRBV9, the J call TRBJ1-5; a weak D match, TRBD1 (5 bases). This CDR3 is 14 amino acids long. The V and J ends lost 0 bases and 6 bases respectively, with 10 bases between them. Germline V gives CDR1 SGDLS, CDR2 YYNGEE. The CDR3 is CASSVEDGGQPQHF. The CDR3 DNA sequence: TGTGCCAGCAGCGTAGAGGATGGGGGTCAGCCCCAGCATTTT.

This chain uses TRBV29-1 with TRBJ1-6; D gene uncertain. CDR1 and CDR2 (germline): SQVTM, ANQGSEA. Between the trimmed V and J ends, which lost 6 bases and 0 bases, there was a span of 15 bases. The CDR3 consists of 16 residues. The CDR3 nucleotides read TGCAGCGTCGATGACAAGCCTCGCTCCTATAATTCACCCCTCCACTTT. Its translation is CSVDDKPRSYNSPLHF.

This clonotype was counted at least ten times. The V gene is TRBV12-3 or TRBV12-4, the J gene TRBJ2-7, with no clear D. This CDR3 has 15 residues. V lost 2 bases and J 0 bases, leaving 11 bases between the germline ends. CDR3 bases: TGTGCCAGCAGTTTATGGGGTTCAAGCTCCTACGAGCAGTACTTC. Translating it yields CASSLWGSSSYEQYF.

A remark on this clonotype: At one end, the junction sequence differs from germline, possibly due to a read error. The chain has TRBV28 and TRBJ2-5; D call uncertain. Germline V gives CDR1 MDHEN, CDR2 SYDVKM. This CDR3 is 13 amino acids long. CDR3 in DNA: TGTGCCAACAGTTTAGGTGGCAGGGAGACCCAGTACTTC. Protein product: CANSLGGRETQYF.

This clonotype has at least ten counts. The chain joins TRBV19 to TRBJ2-2; D is unclear. Germline V gene data show CDR1 as LNHDA and CDR2 as SQIVND (reference sequence). The CDR3 runs 18 residues. Trimming stripped 8 bases from V and 0 bases from J, with 22 bases between. This CDR3 is CASGRVPMTPANTGELFF. The CDR3 coding sequence is TGTGCCAGTGGAAGGGTCCCTATGACCCCCGCGAACACCGGGGAGCTGTTTTTT.

The sample holds a few counts of this clonotype. This rearrangement joins TRBV5-6 to TRBJ1-6, with 8 bases lining up with TRBD1. J was trimmed by 5 bases and V by 4 bases; bases with no gene match: 5. From germline, CDR1 is SGHDT and CDR2 YYEEEE. The CDR3 loop spans 15 amino acids. This chain's CDR3 is CASSRLTGDNSPLHF. As DNA, the CDR3 is TGTGCCAGCAGCCGGCTGACAGGGGATAATTCACCCCTCCACTTT.